This record concerns one T cell receptor beta chain sequence. Its antigen specificity is not known. Base qualities are missing; no much larger clone stands one base away. Genomic DNA was isolated from the sorted cells so that the TCRbeta CDR3 region could be sequenced. TCRbeta CDR3 regions were sequenced using the immunoSEQ Assay. TCRdb mirrors the immuneACCESS table, restricted to in-frame sequences. Some clones are absent from its copies; in checked studies, under half trace to an unresolved V gene, and the reason for the others is unknown. This sample holds some 97,000 clones; 85% to 90% were observed only once. Together, the top ten hold around 0.15% of the sample. This entry is derived from a study of OX40 agonist ivuxolimab in advanced cancers. About the study as a whole: Ivuxolimab was a fully human IgG2 agonistic monoclonal antibody targeting the costimulatory receptor OX40 (CD134). Patients were allowed to have had prior anti-PD-1, anti-PD-L1 or anti-CTLA-4 therapy, and 40% of the dose-escalation patients had previously received checkpoint inhibitors. The paper reports the monotherapy dose-escalation portion (N of about 47 patients) of the phase I ivuxolimab trial. Intravenous ivuxolimab was administered to patients every 2 weeks at six dose levels: 0.01, 0.1, 0.3, 1.5, 3 and 10 mg/kg. In the dose-escalation cohort, 65% to 85% of patients were male, and the mean age was 60 years with a range of roughly 23 to 79. Partial responses occurred in three dose-escalation patients: two with cutaneous melanoma and one with hepatocellular carcinoma. The point of sequencing TCRbeta in the periphery was to test whether ivuxolimab changed TCR sequence diversity and drove clonal T-cell expansion. Of the approximately 54 dose-escalation patients, hepatocellular carcinoma was present in 19, melanoma in roughly 15, renal cell carcinoma in 9 and head and neck cancer in 9. Results the study describes overall, beyond this receptor: In partial responders in the 0.1-3.0 mg/kg groups, normalized peripheral clonal expansion was found to be among the lowest, especially among CD8+ T cells. Clonal expansion of both CD4+ and CD8+ blood T cells was observed from baseline to week 6 at doses 0.1 to 3.0 mg/kg. The antigen specificity of the peripheral T cells that underwent clonal expansion was not determined. Low levels of normalized T-cell clonal expansion were also seen in some patients who did not respond. After ivuxolimab, more expanded clones were found on average in CD8+ T cells than in CD4+ T cells.

The trial excluded patients who had a history of autoimmune disease or were on systemic immunosuppression. Peripheral blood for TCR sequencing was collected from all dose cohorts at baseline, on cycle 4 day 1, and on cycle 7 day 1. The samples were taken from a phase I, first-in-human, multicenter, open-label dose-escalation trial of ivuxolimab. Adults with locally advanced or metastatic melanoma, renal cell carcinoma, hepatocellular carcinoma or head and neck squamous cell carcinoma were enrolled in the trial. CD4+ and CD8+ T cells were sorted separately from peripheral blood before TCR sequencing. Spanning cysteine to phenylalanine, the CDR3 consists of 14 amino acids. Of the read, only the CDR3 DNA is kept; its 42 bases are in frame from base 1. V gives up 2 bases and J gives up 4 bases, and the segment between their germline ends measures 12 bases. From the germline V gene, CDR1 is MDHEN and CDR2 is SYDVKM.

Sequences were derived from CD4+ or CD8+ T cells sorted from blood, sampled in a trial of the OX40 agonist ivuxolimab. The clonotype comes from an adult with an advanced solid tumor such as melanoma, head and neck, liver or kidney cancer. The chain joins TRBV28 to TRBJ2-7, with the D gene too uncertain to name. The nucleotide sequence reads as follows: TGTGCCAGCAGTTTAACCCGGGCAGCATACGAGCAGTACTTC. It translates to CASSLTRAAYEQYF.